The 26 T cell receptor beta chains listed next were all sequenced from one sample in a study of CXCR3-negative and CXCR3-positive naive CD8 T cells. TRB cDNA was prepared as libraries by UMI-labeled 5' RACE. TCRdb re-called the 5' RACE reads and shows each CDR3 protein once, DNA omitted. This table holds some 130,000 distinct CDR3 sequences. Material for sequencing was naive CXCR3- CD8+ T cells from blood. As to subset: CD45RO-CCR7+CD27+CD95- naive CD8+ T cells lacking CXCR3 (TNR3-). These receptors were obtained from a human donor in good health. Some clones in this sample may be carry-over from other donors' samples.

The chain carries TRBV29-1 and TRBJ2-3. The CDR3 contains 12 residues. Germline CDR1 and CDR2: SQVTM and ANQGSEA. The CDR3 protein is CSVEDLGDTQYF.

The chain links TRBV29-1 to TRBJ2-7; the D gene TCRdb calls, TRBD1, cannot be checked with no DNA. The CDR3 runs to 13 residues. In germline, CDR1 is SQVTM, CDR2 ANQGSEA. The CDR3: CSASTGGIYEQYF.

The chain uses TRBV7-6 and TRBJ2-5; TCRdb's D call of TRBD2 is untestable without DNA. The CDR3 is 15 residues long. The germline V gene has CDR1 SGHVS and CDR2 FNYEAQ. Here the CDR3 reads CASSRTGGLKETQYF.

This chain uses TRBV28 with TRBJ1-1; the TRBD1 assignment by TCRdb is unverifiable without DNA. The germline gives CDR1 MDHEN, CDR2 SYDVKM. The CDR3 totals 17 residues. The CDR3 here is CASSLSTTGGTSGEAFF.

The chain recombines TRBV5-1 with TRBJ1-4; TCRdb outputs TRBD1, but without DNA this stays unchecked. CDR1 and CDR2 from the germline V gene are SGHRS and YFSETQ. The CDR3 runs 14 residues. The CDR3 protein is CASSFTGLNEKLFF. Complete variable domain (other parts from reference TRBV5-1 and TRBJ1-4): KAGVTQTPRYLIKTRGQQVTLSCSPISGHRSVSWYQQTPGQGLQFLFEYFSETQRNKGNFPGRFSGRQFSNSRSEMNVSTLELGDSALYLCASSFTGLNEKLFFGSGTQLSVL.

The rearrangement uses TRBV6-6 and TRBJ2-5; no DNA is available, so the TRBD2 call from TCRdb remains unchecked. From germline, CDR1 is MNHNY and CDR2 SVGAGI (reference sequence). CDR3 length equals 20 residues. The CDR3 here is CASSYSPPGTSGGYQETQYF.

J is TRBJ2-3 and V is TRBV2; the TRBD2 assignment by TCRdb is unverifiable without DNA. Looked up from germline, CDR1 is SNHLY and CDR2 is FYNNEI. The CDR3 is 13 residues long. The CDR3 protein is CASTRRARDYPLF.

V gene TRBV29-1 combines with J gene TRBJ2-1; the D gene TCRdb calls, TRBD1, cannot be checked with no DNA. The CDR3 sequence is 13 residues long. Germline-derived CDR1 and CDR2 are SQVTM and ANQGSEA. The CDR3 sequence is CSDAGTGESEQFF.

The chain combines TRBV29-1 with TRBJ2-3. Germline V gives CDR1 SQVTM, CDR2 ANQGSEA. This CDR3 is built from 16 residues. CDR3 in amino acids: CSVEDLGLADQDTQYF.

The genes are TRBV5-1 and TRBJ2-5; TCRdb's D gene call, TRBD1, goes unchecked for lack of DNA. This CDR3 has 13 amino acids. The germline gives CDR1 SGHRS, CDR2 YFSETQ. Here the CDR3 reads CASIGTDQETQYF.

The genes are TRBV29-1 and TRBJ2-1. Germline CDR1 reads SQVTM; CDR2 reads ANQGSEA. The CDR3 length is 12 residues. The CDR3 sequence is CSATLSYNEQFF.

The rearrangement links TRBV6-5 to TRBJ2-2; TCRdb picks TRBD2, but there is no DNA to check that call. Germline V gene data show CDR1 as MNHEY and CDR2 as SVGAGI. The CDR3 runs to 13 residues. The CDR3 region is CASTHGGGGELFF.

The chain joins TRBV29-1 to TRBJ2-7; checking the TCRdb D call of TRBD1 is not possible without DNA. CDR1 is SQVTM, CDR2 ANQGSEA, per germline. This CDR3 has 15 residues. The CDR3 is CSVEDKGTGYYEQYF.

The chain couples TRBV20-1 to TRBJ2-3; the TRBD2 assignment by TCRdb is unverifiable without DNA. This CDR3 has 14 amino acids. CDR1 DFQATT and CDR2 SNEGSKA come from the germline V gene (reference sequence). CDR3 region: CSARGGLRTDTQYF.

This chain links TRBV28 with TRBJ1-1; TCRdb reports TRBD1, a call that lacks DNA to check it against. The CDR3 loop spans 15 amino acids. Looked up from germline, CDR1 is MDHEN and CDR2 is SYDVKM. CDR3 sequence reads: CASSLLDTLDTEAFF.

The chain carries TRBV28 and TRBJ2-1. This CDR3 is built from 15 residues. Germline V gene lookup returns CDR1 MDHEN and CDR2 SYDVKM. CDR3 sequence reads: CASSLDGTPYNEQFF.

The rearrangement links TRBV10-3 to TRBJ1-1; lacking DNA, the TRBD1 call made by TCRdb goes unchecked. The CDR3 loop spans 14 amino acids. Germline V gene sequence: CDR1 ENHRY, CDR2 SYGVKD. The CDR3 sequence: CAISGPLGGTEAFF.

The gene calls are TRBV4-3 and TRBJ1-2. The CDR3 sequence is 13 residues long. Germline V lookup: CDR1 LGHNA, CDR2 YSLEER. CDR3 sequence reads: CASSQDRNYGYTF.

The chain is built from TRBV2 and TRBJ2-1; TCRdb outputs TRBD2, but without DNA this stays unchecked. CDR1 SNHLY and CDR2 FYNNEI come from the germline V gene. This CDR3 region has 15 residues. CDR3 protein: CASSGPGTNYNEQFF.

The V call is TRBV7-8, the J call TRBJ1-5. This CDR3 spans 13 amino acids. From germline, CDR1 is SGHVS and CDR2 FQNEAQ. The CDR3 here is CASSLAGDQPQHF.

The chain combines TRBV29-1 with TRBJ2-7; the D gene TCRdb calls, TRBD1, cannot be checked with no DNA. Germline V gene lookup returns CDR1 SQVTM and CDR2 ANQGSEA. This CDR3 has 14 amino acids. CDR3 amino acids: CSVEGTGRSYEQYF.

This chain connects TRBV27 to TRBJ2-1; TCRdb's assignment of TRBD2 cannot be checked, as there is no DNA. Germline CDR1 reads MNHEY; CDR2 reads SMNVEV (reference sequence). The CDR3 is 17 residues long. The CDR3 here is CASSPWTSGGSGNEQFF.

This rearrangement joins TRBV25-1 to TRBJ1-1. CDR3 length equals 15 residues. Germline V gene sequence: CDR1 MGHDK, CDR2 SYGVNS. CDR3 in amino acids: CASSEGKGGNHEAFF.

The rearrangement joins TRBV6-5 to TRBJ1-1; the D call from TCRdb, TRBD1, cannot be confirmed without DNA. Germline V gene data show CDR1 as MNHEY and CDR2 as SVGAGI. The CDR3 loop spans 14 amino acids. CDR3 sequence reads: CASSSTGEYTEAFF.

The chain is built from TRBV4-1 and TRBJ1-5. From germline, CDR1 is MGHRA and CDR2 YSYEKL. This CDR3 is built from 15 residues. The chain's CDR3 is CASSQEGSSNQPQHF.

The V and J genes are TRBV29-1 and TRBJ1-1; checking the TCRdb D call of TRBD1 is not possible without DNA. The CDR3 contains 11 residues. The germline CDR1 and CDR2 sequences are SQVTM and ANQGSEA. The chain's CDR3 is CSVEQGTEAFF.